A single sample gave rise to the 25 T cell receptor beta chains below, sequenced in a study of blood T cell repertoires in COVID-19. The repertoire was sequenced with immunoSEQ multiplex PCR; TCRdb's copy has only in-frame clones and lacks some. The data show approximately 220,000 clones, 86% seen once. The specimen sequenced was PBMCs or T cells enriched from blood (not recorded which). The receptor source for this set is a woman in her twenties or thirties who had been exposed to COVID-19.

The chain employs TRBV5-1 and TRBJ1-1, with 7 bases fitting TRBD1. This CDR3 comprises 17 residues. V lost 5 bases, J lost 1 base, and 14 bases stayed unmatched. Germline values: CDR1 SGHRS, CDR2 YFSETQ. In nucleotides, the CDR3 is TGCGCCAGCAGACCGGAGGCAGGGGGGCCTTCGAACACTGAAGCTTTCTTT. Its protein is CASRPEAGGPSNTEAFF.

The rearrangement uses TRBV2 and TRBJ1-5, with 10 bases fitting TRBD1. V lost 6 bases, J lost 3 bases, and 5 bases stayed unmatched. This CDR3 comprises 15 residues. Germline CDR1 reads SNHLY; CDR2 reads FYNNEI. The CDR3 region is CASSPTGGDNQPQHF. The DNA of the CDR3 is TGTGCCAGCAGCCCGACAGGGGGCGACAATCAGCCCCAGCATTTT.

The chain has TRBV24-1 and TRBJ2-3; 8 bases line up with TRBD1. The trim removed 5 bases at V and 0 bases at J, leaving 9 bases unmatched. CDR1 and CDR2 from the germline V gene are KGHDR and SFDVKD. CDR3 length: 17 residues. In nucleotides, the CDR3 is TGTGCCACCAGTGCCCTTGGGACAGGCCTTAGCACAGATACGCAGTATTTT. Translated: CATSALGTGLSTDTQYF.

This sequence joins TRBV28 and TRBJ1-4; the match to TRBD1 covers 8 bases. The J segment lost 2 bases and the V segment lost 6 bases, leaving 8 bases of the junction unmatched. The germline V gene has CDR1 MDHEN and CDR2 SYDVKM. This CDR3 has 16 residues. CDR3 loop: CASRPTGDRTNEKLFF. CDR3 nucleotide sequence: TGTGCCAGCAGGCCGACAGGGGATCGCACTAATGAAAAACTGTTTTTT.

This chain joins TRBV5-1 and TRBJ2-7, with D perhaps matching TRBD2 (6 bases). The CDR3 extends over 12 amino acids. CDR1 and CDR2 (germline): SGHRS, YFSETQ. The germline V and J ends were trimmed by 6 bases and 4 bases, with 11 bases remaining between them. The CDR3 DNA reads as TGCGCCAGCACCCCCGGAGGGTACGAGCAGTACTTC. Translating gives CASTPGGYEQYF.

CDR3: CASSGTASTDTQYF. CDR3 nucleotides: TGTGCCAGCTCCGGGACAGCTAGCACAGATACGCAGTATTTT. This chain uses TRBV2 with TRBJ2-3; TRBD1 matches 7 bases. Losses at the gene ends were 8 bases for V and 0 bases for J; bases not matched to a gene: 5. The CDR3 is 14 amino acids. Germline CDR1 and CDR2: SNHLY and FYNNEI.

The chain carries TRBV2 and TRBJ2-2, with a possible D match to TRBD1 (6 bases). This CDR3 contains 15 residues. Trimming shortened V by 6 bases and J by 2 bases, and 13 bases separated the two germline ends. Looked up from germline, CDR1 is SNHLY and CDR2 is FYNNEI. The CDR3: CASRTGTTNTGELFF. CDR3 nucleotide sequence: TGTGCCAGCAGAACCGGGACAACAAACACCGGGGAGCTGTTTTTT.

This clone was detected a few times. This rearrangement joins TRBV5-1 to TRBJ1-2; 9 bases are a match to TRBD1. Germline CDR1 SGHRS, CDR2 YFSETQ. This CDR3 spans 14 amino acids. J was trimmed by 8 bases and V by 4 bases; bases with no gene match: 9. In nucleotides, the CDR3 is TGCGCCAGCAGCCCCGGGACAGGGATAGGGGGCTACACCTTC. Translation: CASSPGTGIGGYTF.

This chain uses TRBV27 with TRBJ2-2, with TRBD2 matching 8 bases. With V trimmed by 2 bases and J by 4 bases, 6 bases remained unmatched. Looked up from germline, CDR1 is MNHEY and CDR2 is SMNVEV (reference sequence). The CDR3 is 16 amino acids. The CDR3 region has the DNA TGTGCCAGCAGTTTAGCCGGGGGGGCGGGCACCGGGGAGCTGTTTTTT. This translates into CASSLAGGAGTGELFF.

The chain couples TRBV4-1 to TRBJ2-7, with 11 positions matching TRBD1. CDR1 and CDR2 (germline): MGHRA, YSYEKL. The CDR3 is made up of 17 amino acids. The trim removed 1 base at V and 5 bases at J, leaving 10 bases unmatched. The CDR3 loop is CASSQVGGTGGSHEQYF. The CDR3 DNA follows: TGCGCCAGCAGCCAAGTAGGCGGGACAGGGGGATCCCACGAGCAGTACTTC.

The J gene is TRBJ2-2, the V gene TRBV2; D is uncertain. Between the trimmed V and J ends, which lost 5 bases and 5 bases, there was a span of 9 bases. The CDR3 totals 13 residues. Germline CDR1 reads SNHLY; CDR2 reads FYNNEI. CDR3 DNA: TGTGCCAGCAGTCCGAGCTGGACCGGGGAGCTGTTTTTT. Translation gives CASSPSWTGELFF.

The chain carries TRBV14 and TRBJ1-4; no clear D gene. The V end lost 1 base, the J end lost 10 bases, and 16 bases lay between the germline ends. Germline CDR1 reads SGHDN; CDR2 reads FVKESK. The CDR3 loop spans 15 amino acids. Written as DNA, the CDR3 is TGTGCCAGCAGCCAAGTAGATACCCCCGGAGGAAAACTGTTTTTT. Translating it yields CASSQVDTPGGKLFF.

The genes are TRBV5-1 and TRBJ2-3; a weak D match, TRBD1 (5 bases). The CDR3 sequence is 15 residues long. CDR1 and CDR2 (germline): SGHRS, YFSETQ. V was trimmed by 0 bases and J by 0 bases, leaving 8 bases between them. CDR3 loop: CASSLGRASTDTQYF. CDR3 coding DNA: TGCGCCAGCAGCTTGGGCAGGGCCAGCACAGATACGCAGTATTTT.

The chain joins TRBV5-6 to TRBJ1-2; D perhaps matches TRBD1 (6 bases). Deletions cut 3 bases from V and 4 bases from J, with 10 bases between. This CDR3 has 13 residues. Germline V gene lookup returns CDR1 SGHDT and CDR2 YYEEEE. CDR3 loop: CASSSTGPYGYTF. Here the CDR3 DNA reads TGTGCCAGCAGCTCCACAGGGCCCTATGGCTACACCTTC. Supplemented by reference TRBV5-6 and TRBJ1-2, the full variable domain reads DAGVTQSPTHLIKTRGQQVTLRCSPKSGHDTVSWYQQALGQGPQFIFQYYEEEERQRGNFPDRFSGHQFPNYSSELNVNALLLGDSALYLCASSSTGPYGYTFGSGTRLTVV.

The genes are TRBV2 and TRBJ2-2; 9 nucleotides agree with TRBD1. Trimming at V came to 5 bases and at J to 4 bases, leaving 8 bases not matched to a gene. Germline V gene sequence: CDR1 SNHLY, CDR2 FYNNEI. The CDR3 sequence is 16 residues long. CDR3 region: CASSNAGTGPTGELFF. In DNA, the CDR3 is TGTGCCAGCAGTAATGCCGGGACAGGGCCCACCGGGGAGCTGTTTTTT.

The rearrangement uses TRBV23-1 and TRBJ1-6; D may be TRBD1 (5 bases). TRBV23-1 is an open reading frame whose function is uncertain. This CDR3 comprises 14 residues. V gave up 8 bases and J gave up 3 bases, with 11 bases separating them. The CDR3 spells CASPGDVYNSPLHF. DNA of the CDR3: TGCGCCAGCCCGGGGGACGTCTATAATTCACCCCTCCACTTT.

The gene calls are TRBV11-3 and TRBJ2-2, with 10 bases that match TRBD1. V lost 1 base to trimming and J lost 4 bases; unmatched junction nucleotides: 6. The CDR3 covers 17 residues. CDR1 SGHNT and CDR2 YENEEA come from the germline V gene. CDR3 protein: CASSLGGTGVATGELFF. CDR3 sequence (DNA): TGTGCCAGCAGCTTAGGTGGGACAGGGGTAGCCACCGGGGAGCTGTTTTTT.

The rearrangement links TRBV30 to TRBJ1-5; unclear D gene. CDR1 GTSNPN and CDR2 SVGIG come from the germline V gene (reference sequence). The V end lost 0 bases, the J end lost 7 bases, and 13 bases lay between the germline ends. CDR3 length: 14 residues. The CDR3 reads CAWSVREVFQPQHF. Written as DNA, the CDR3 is TGTGCCTGGAGTGTACGAGAGGTTTTCCAGCCCCAGCATTTT.

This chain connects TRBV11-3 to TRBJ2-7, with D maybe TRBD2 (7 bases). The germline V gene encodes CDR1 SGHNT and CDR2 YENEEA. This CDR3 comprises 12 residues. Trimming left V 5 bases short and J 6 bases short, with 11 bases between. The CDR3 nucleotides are TGTGCCAGCAGCGGGGGGGGGCCCGAGCAGTACTTC. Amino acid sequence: CASSGGGPEQYF.

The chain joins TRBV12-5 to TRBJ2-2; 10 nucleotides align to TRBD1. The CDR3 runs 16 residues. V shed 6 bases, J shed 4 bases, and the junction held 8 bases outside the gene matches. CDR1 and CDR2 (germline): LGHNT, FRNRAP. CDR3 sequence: CASGPGGTGATGELFF. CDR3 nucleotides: TGTGCTAGTGGCCCCGGGGGGACAGGGGCCACCGGGGAGCTGTTTTTT.

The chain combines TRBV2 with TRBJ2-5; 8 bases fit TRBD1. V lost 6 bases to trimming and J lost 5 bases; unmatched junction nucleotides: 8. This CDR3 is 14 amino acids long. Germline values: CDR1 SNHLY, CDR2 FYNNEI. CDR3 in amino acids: CASRVGTGAETQYF. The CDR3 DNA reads TGTGCCAGCAGAGTAGGGACAGGCGCGGAGACCCAGTACTTC.

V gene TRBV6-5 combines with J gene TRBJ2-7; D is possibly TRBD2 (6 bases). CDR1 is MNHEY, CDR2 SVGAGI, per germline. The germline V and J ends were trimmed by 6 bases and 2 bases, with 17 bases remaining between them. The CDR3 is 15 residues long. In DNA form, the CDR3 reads TGTGCCAGCAGGACGGGCGGGGAAGCTACCTACGAGCAGTACTTC. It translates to CASRTGGEATYEQYF.

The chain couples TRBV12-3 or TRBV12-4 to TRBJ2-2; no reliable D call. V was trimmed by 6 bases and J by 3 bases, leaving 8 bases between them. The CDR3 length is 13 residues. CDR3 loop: CASSPIDTGELFF. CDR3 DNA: TGTGCCAGCAGCCCTATCGACACCGGGGAGCTGTTTTTT.

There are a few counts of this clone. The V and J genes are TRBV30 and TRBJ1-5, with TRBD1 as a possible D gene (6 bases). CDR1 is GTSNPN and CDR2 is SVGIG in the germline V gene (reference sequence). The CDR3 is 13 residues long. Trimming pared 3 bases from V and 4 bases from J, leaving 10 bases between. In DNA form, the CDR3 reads TGTGCCTGGAGACAGGGCAAGAATCAGCCCCAGCATTTT. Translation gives CAWRQGKNQPQHF.

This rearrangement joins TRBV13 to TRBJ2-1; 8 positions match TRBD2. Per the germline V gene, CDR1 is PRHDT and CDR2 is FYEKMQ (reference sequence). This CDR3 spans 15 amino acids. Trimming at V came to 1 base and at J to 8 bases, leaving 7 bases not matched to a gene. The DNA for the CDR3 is TGTGCCAGCAGCTTAGCGGGGGGGCCTTGGGATGAGCAGTTCTTC. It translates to CASSLAGGPWDEQFF. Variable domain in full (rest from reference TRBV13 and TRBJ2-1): AAGVIQSPRHLIKEKRETATLKCYPIPRHDTVYWYQQGPGQDPQFLISFYEKMQSDKGSIPDRFSAQQFSDYHSELNMSSLELGDSALYFCASSLAGGPWDEQFFGPGTRLTVL.